The 16 T cell receptor beta chains below all came from one sample that was sequenced in a study of radiotherapy plus CTLA-4 blockade in lung cancer (dated by TCRdb to the late 2010s). The library was generated by the immunoSEQ multiplex PCR assay. TCRdb's version of the immuneACCESS table is confined to in-frame rearrangements and falls short of the full clone set. An unresolved V gene accounts for under half of the shortfall where checked; the remainder is of unknown origin. This sample holds about 110,000 clones; 70% to 90% were observed only once. 2.4% of the sample comes from the top ten. The sample was peripheral blood, taken from a patient treated with radiotherapy plus ipilimumab. Receptor source: a human donor with non-small cell lung cancer that progressed on radiotherapy plus ipilimumab. Some clones in this sample may be carry-over from other donors' samples.

The V gene is TRBV7-2, the J gene TRBJ1-1; maybe TRBD1 (5 bases). This CDR3 spans 13 amino acids. The germline V gene has CDR1 SGHTA and CDR2 FQGNSA. Trimming took 5 bases from V and 9 from J, leaving 16 bases between them. This chain's CDR3 is CASSPRPGPQAFF. The DNA for the CDR3 is TGTGCCAGCAGCCCTAGGCCGGGACCCCAAGCTTTCTTT.

This chain joins TRBV11-3 and TRBJ1-2; 7 bases line up with TRBD1. The CDR3 extends over 16 amino acids. Germline trimming cut 8 bases from V and 8 bases from J; bases unmatched to any gene: 20. CDR1 and CDR2 (germline): SGHNT, YENEEA. In nucleotides, the CDR3 is TGTGCCAGCGGCACTACACCTCCTGACAGGGATCAGGGCTACACCTTC. Translating gives CASGTTPPDRDQGYTF.

The chain uses TRBV7-3 and TRBJ2-5, with a weak D call TRBD2 (6 bases). Germline V lookup: CDR1 SGHTA, CDR2 FQGTGA. The CDR3 totals 14 residues. V was clipped by 5 bases and J by 2 bases, with 12 bases between them. The CDR3 DNA reads as TGTGCCAGCAGCCCCGGGACTCCGCAAGAGACCCAGTACTTC. Its translation: CASSPGTPQETQYF.

The V call is TRBV5-6, the J call TRBJ2-7, with 8 bases identical to TRBD1. CDR3 length: 13 residues. CDR1 and CDR2 from the germline V gene are SGHDT and YYEEEE. V was pared by 4 bases and J by 3 bases, with 3 bases of the junction left unmatched. CDR3: CASSLGQVYEQYF. The CDR3 bases are TGTGCCAGCAGCCTGGGACAGGTCTACGAGCAGTACTTC.

J is TRBJ2-5 and V is TRBV6-5; 7 nucleotides match TRBD2. CDR1 is MNHEY and CDR2 is SVGAGI in the germline V gene. CDR3 length: 13 amino acids. J lost 2 bases, V lost 6 bases, and 3 bases had no gene match. The CDR3 protein is CASSLAEQETQYF. CDR3 nucleotides: TGTGCCAGCAGCCTAGCGGAACAAGAGACCCAGTACTTC.

The chain links TRBV7-3 to TRBJ2-5; a possible D gene is TRBD1 (6 bases). This CDR3 spans 13 amino acids. V was clipped by 5 bases and J by 3 bases, with 10 bases between them. CDR1 and CDR2 from the germline V gene are SGHTA and FQGTGA. The CDR3 here is CASSRQEKETQYF. The DNA of the CDR3 is TGTGCCAGCAGCCGACAGGAGAAAGAGACCCAGTACTTC.

This clone was detected only a few times. The rearrangement joins TRBV5-1 to TRBJ2-1; weak D call: TRBD2 (6 bases). Looked up from germline, CDR1 is SGHRS and CDR2 is YFSETQ. The V gene lost 0 bases and the J gene lost 13 bases, with 26 bases spanning the gap. The CDR3 runs to 17 residues. The CDR3 coding sequence is TGCGCCAGCAGCTTGGTGTTGGGGGGAGGAGCCGGAAGGGTACAGTTCTTC. It is translated as CASSLVLGGGAGRVQFF.

The chain carries TRBV7-3 and TRBJ2-3, with D perhaps TRBD2 (5 bases). Trimming pared 5 bases from V and 0 bases from J, leaving 12 bases between. The germline V gene has CDR1 SGHTA and CDR2 FQGTGA. This CDR3 spans 15 amino acids. The CDR3: CASSPGLASTDTQYF. CDR3 nucleotides: TGTGCCAGCAGCCCCGGACTGGCGAGCACAGATACGCAGTATTTT.

This clone has only a few counts. This chain links TRBV4-3 with TRBJ2-7, with 8 nucleotides matching TRBD1. The CDR3 length is 16 residues. J lost 5 bases, V lost 0 bases, and 9 bases had no gene match. Germline CDR1 reads LGHNA; CDR2 reads YSLEER. CDR3 coding DNA: TGCGCCAGCAGCCAAGAACTCCGACAGGGGATAGACGAGCAGTACTTC. Protein product: CASSQELRQGIDEQYF.

The J gene is TRBJ2-1, the V gene TRBV7-2; D possibly corresponds to TRBD2 (6 bases). V lost 6 bases and J 2 bases, leaving 11 bases between the germline ends. This CDR3 has 14 residues. Germline V lookup: CDR1 SGHTA, CDR2 FQGNSA. CDR3 nucleotide sequence: TGTGCCAGCAGTTTGGGGGGAACCTACAATGAGCAGTTCTTC. Its protein is CASSLGGTYNEQFF.

This chain links TRBV27 with TRBJ1-1; TRBD1 might be the D (6 bases). Trimming pared 4 bases from V and 5 bases from J, leaving 14 bases between. Germline assignment: CDR1 MNHEY and CDR2 SMNVEV (reference sequence). This CDR3 is 14 amino acids long. The CDR3 sequence: CASSYNRVGTEAFF. Written as DNA, the CDR3 is TGTGCCAGCAGTTATAACAGGGTAGGAACTGAAGCTTTCTTT.

The chain joins TRBV2 to TRBJ1-2, with D tentatively TRBD1 (6 bases). The V gene's germline CDR1 is SNHLY and CDR2 FYNNEI. Trimming left V 3 bases short and J 8 bases short, with 16 bases between. The CDR3 covers 14 residues. CDR3 nucleotide sequence: TGTGCCAGCAGTGATATCGACAGGTTCGACGGCTACACCTTC. It yields the protein CASSDIDRFDGYTF.

This chain uses TRBV2 with TRBJ1-2; 9 nucleotides match TRBD1. With V trimmed by 9 bases and J by 4 bases, 6 bases remained unmatched. The CDR3 spans 13 residues. Germline CDR1 and CDR2: SNHLY and FYNNEI. The CDR3 sequence: CARGGQGGYGYTF. The CDR3 region has the DNA TGTGCCAGAGGGGGACAGGGAGGCTATGGCTACACCTTC.

The gene calls are TRBV9 and TRBJ1-2, with D perhaps TRBD1 (5 bases). The CDR3 is made up of 14 amino acids. The V end lost 0 bases, the J end lost 4 bases, and 10 bases lay between the germline ends. CDR1 and CDR2 (germline): SGDLS, YYNGEE. The CDR3 nucleotides are TGTGCCAGCAGCGTAGAAGACAGCCCCTATGGCTACACCTTC. This encodes CASSVEDSPYGYTF. Supplemented by reference TRBV9 and TRBJ1-2, the full variable domain reads DSGVTQTPKHLITATGQRVTLRCSPRSGDLSVYWYQQSLDQGLQFLIQYYNGEERAKGNILERFSAQQFPDLHSELNLSSLELGDSALYFCASSVEDSPYGYTFGSGTRLTVV.

The V and J genes are TRBV5-6 and TRBJ1-2; 7 nucleotides agree with TRBD1. Per the germline V gene, CDR1 is SGHDT and CDR2 is YYEEEE. The CDR3 is 13 amino acids. With V trimmed by 4 bases and J by 3 bases, 3 bases remained unmatched. CDR3 bases: TGTGCCAGCAGCCGAGGACAGGACTATGGCTACACCTTC. It encodes CASSRGQDYGYTF.

V and J are TRBV7-2 and TRBJ1-2; D gene ambiguous. The CDR3 loop spans 15 amino acids. V gave up 4 bases and J gave up 3 bases, with 15 bases separating them. CDR1 and CDR2 from the germline V gene are SGHTA and FQGNSA. This CDR3 reads CASSSHRRGDYGYTF. CDR3 nucleotides: TGTGCCAGCAGCTCCCACAGACGCGGGGACTATGGCTACACCTTC.